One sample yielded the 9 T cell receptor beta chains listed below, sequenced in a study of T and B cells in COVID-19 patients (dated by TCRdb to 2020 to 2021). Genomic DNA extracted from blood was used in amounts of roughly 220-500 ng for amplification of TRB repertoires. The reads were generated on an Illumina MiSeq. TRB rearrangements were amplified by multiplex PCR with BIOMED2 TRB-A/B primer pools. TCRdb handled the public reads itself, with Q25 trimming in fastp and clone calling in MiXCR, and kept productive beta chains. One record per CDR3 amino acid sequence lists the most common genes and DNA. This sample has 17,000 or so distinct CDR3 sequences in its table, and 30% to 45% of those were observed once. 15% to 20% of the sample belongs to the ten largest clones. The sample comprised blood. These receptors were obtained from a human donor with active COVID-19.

The CDR3 region is CASSLGDRVADTQYF. CDR3 in DNA: TGTGCCAGCAGCTTAGGGGACAGGGTCGCAGATACGCAGTATTTT. J is TRBJ2-3 and V is TRBV7-9; TRBD1 agrees at 9 bases. Germline V CDR1 and CDR2: SEHNR, FQNEAQ (reference sequence). The CDR3 runs 15 residues. Trimming cost V 1 base and J 4 bases; bases outside gene matches: 3.

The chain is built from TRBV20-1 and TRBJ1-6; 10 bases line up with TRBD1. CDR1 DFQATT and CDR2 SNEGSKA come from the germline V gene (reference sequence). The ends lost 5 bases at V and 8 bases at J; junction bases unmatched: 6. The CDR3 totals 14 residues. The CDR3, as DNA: TGCAGTGCTGAATCGGGGACAGGGGATTCACCCCTCCACTTT. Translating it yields CSAESGTGDSPLHF.

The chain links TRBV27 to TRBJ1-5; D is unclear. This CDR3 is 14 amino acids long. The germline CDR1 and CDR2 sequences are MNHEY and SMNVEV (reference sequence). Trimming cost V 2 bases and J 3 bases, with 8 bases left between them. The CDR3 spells CASSLRGSNQPQHF. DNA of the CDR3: TGTGCCAGCAGTTTACGAGGGTCCAATCAGCCCCAGCATTTT.

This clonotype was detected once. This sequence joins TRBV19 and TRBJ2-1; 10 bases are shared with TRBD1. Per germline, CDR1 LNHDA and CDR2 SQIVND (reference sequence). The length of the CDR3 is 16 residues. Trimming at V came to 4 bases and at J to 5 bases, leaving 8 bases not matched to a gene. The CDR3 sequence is CASSTPGTGDNNEQFF. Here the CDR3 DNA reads TGTGCCAGTAGTACCCCCGGGACAGGGGACAACAATGAGCAGTTCTTC. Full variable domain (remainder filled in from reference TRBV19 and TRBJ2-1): DGGITQSPKYLFRKEGQNVTLSCEQNLNHDAMYWYRQDPGQGLRLIYYSQIVNDFQKGDIAEGYSVSREKKESFPLTVTSAQKNPTAFYLCASSTPGTGDNNEQFFGPGTRLTVL.

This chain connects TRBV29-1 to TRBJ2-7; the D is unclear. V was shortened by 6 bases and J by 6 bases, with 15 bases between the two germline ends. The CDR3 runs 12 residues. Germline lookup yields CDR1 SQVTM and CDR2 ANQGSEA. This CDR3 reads CSVTTEWGEQYV. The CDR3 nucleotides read TGCAGCGTAACGACGGAATGGGGCGAGCAGTACGTC.

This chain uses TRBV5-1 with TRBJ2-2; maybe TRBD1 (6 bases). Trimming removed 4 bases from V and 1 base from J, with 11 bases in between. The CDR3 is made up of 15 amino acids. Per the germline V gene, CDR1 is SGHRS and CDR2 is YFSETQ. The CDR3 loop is CASSRIGGNTGELFF. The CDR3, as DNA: TGCGCCAGCAGCCGCATAGGGGGGAACACCGGGGAGCTGTTTTTT.

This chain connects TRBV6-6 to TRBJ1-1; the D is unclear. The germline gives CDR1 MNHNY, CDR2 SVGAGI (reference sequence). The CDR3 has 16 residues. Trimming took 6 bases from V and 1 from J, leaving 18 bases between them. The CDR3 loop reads CASSPGESGRNTEAFF. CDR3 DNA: TGTGCCAGCAGCCCCGGGGAGTCCGGGCGGAACACTGAAGCTTTCTTT.

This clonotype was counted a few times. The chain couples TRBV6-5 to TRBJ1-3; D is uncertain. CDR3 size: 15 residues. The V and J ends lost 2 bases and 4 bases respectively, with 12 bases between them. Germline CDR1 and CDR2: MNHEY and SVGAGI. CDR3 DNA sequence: TGTGCCAGCAGTTACAGCCCCCCGACAGGAAACACCATATATTTT. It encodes CASSYSPPTGNTIYF.

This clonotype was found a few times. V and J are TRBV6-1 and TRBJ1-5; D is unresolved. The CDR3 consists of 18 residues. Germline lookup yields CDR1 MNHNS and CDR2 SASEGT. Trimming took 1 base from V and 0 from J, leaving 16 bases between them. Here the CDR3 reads CASSEVLGSTYSNQPQHF. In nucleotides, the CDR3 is TGTGCCAGCAGTGAAGTATTGGGCAGTACTTATAGCAATCAGCCCCAGCATTTT.